This section outlines one T cell receptor beta chain sequence together with its context. This CDR3 is 14 amino acids long. Trimming left V 6 bases short and J 6 bases short, with 16 bases between. The V gene's germline CDR1 is MNHEY and CDR2 SMNVEV (reference sequence). Sample time point: newly diagnosed GD, antithyroid drugs for less than 3 months. PBMCs provided the RNA from which the TCR library was made. The data derive from a study of regulatory T cells in long-lasting Graves disease. Through Arm-PCR of CDR3 regions and iRepertoire HTBI primers, TCR beta libraries were built. TCRdb processed the multiplex PCR reads anew with MiXCR; each CDR3 protein has one entry. The table lists fewer than 350,000 distinct CDR3 sequences, approximately 20% of them singletons, with about 39% in the top ten.

The specimen was peripheral blood mononuclear cells (PBMCs), collected at new diagnosis, from a patient treated with antithyroid drugs. This TCR came from a female donor with Graves disease. This chain uses TRBV27 with TRBJ2-3; no reliable D call. The CDR3 nucleotides are TGTGCCAGCAGGCTTGGATGGGTTCAGGATACGCAGTATTTT. Translating it yields CASRLGWVQDTQYF.